The next 28 T cell receptor beta chains were all read from a single sample in a study of PD-L1 blockade in urothelial cancer. Time point given: pretreatment peripheral blood. Profiled with immunoSEQ multiplex PCR; TCRdb holds only in-frame clones, not every one. The sample has about 38,000 clones, roughly 80% seen once; the top ten hold 15%. Source: PBMCs, taken around atezolizumab (anti-PD-L1) treatment. These receptors all stem from an elderly man with urothelial cancer.

V gene TRBV10-1 combines with J gene TRBJ2-1; the D gene is possibly TRBD2 (6 bases). The CDR3 contains 16 residues. CDR1 is WNHNN and CDR2 is SYGVQD in the germline V gene (reference sequence). The ends were cut back, 6 bases at V and 8 bases at J, with 23 bases in the middle. CDR3 loop: CASSHQRGGTGDEQFF. In DNA form, the CDR3 reads TGCGCCAGCAGCCACCAAAGGGGAGGTACAGGTGATGAGCAGTTCTTC.

This chain uses TRBV18 with TRBJ1-1; no reliable D call. This CDR3 contains 16 residues. Trimming cost V 0 bases and J 4 bases, with 15 bases left between them. Per the germline V gene, CDR1 is KGHSH and CDR2 is LQKENI. The CDR3, as DNA: TGTGCCAGCTCACCACCGTTGGCGCAGGCTCCCACTGAAGCTTTCTTT. This sequence encodes CASSPPLAQAPTEAFF.

The CDR3 reads CASSLDRGTGEQFF. In DNA form, the CDR3 reads TGTGCCAGCAGCTTAGACAGGGGCACTGGTGAGCAGTTCTTC. The V gene is TRBV11-3, the J gene TRBJ2-1, with D perhaps matching TRBD1 (6 bases). CDR1 is SGHNT and CDR2 is YENEEA in the germline V gene. CDR3 length equals 14 residues. Trimming cost V 0 bases and J 9 bases, with 12 bases left between them.

The rearrangement joins TRBV2 to TRBJ2-5; perhaps TRBD1 as D (6 bases). V lost 6 bases and J lost 0, with 17 bases in between. Germline V gene lookup returns CDR1 SNHLY and CDR2 FYNNEI. The CDR3 contains 16 residues. CDR3 amino acids: CASSGTNHLYQETQYF. Written as DNA, the CDR3 is TGTGCCAGCAGCGGGACAAACCACCTGTACCAAGAGACCCAGTACTTC.

The CDR3 region is CASSLYRGGEQYF. CDR3 coding DNA: TGTGCCAGCAGTTTATACAGGGGCGGCGAGCAGTACTTC. This chain uses TRBV27 with TRBJ2-7, with 7 bases lining up with TRBD1. Germline V gives CDR1 MNHEY, CDR2 SMNVEV (reference sequence). V lost 1 base, J lost 6 bases, and 3 bases stayed unmatched. The CDR3 is 13 residues long.

CDR3 bases: TGTGCCAGTAGTATCGGCACAGGACTAGGCTCCGGGGAGCTGTTTTTT. It specifies CASSIGTGLGSGELFF. This chain connects TRBV19 to TRBJ2-2; 7 bases agree with TRBD2. Germline CDR1 is LNHDA and CDR2 is SQIVND (reference sequence). J lost 6 bases, V lost 3 bases, and 10 bases had no gene match. This CDR3 spans 16 amino acids.

This clone showed up just once. The genes are TRBV12-5 and TRBJ2-5; 8 nucleotides line up with TRBD2. V lost 5 bases and J lost 5; bases outside the gene matches: 13. CDR3 length: 16 amino acids. The germline V gene has CDR1 LGHNT and CDR2 FRNRAP. This chain's CDR3 is CASGPGRDSGGETQYF. The CDR3, as DNA: TGTGCTAGTGGTCCCGGTCGGGACTCGGGAGGGGAGACCCAGTACTTC.

The chain employs TRBV30 and TRBJ1-1; TRBD1 matches 7 bases. The V gene end was trimmed by 2 bases and the J gene end by 10 bases; junction bases not matched to a gene: 13. Per the germline V gene, CDR1 is GTSNPN and CDR2 is SVGIG (reference sequence). This CDR3 comprises 14 residues. The DNA of the CDR3 is TGTGCCTGGAGTCGCGACAGGGATGTACGCCGAGCTTTCTTT. Residues: CAWSRDRDVRRAFF.

V is TRBV5-4 and J is TRBJ2-1; TRBD2 aligns across 7 bases. V gave up 4 bases and J gave up 7 bases; unmatched junction bases: 20. The CDR3 length is 18 residues. Germline V gives CDR1 SGHNT, CDR2 YYREEE (reference sequence). The CDR3 nucleotides are TGTGCCAGCAGCACCAGGGTTTCCGGGACTACCGCCAGGAATGAGCAGTTCTTC. Translated, it gives CASSTRVSGTTARNEQFF.

This chain uses TRBV27 with TRBJ2-2; TRBD2 might be the D (6 bases). CDR3 length equals 17 residues. V shed 5 bases and J shed 5 bases, with 21 bases lying between them. The V gene's germline CDR1 is MNHEY and CDR2 SMNVEV (reference sequence). The CDR3 coding sequence is TGTGCCAGCAGTCCCCTTCGCGGGACCAAACTTACCGGGGAGCTGTTTTTT. This translates into CASSPLRGTKLTGELFF.

This chain uses TRBV7-7 with TRBJ2-3; D unresolved. The V gene lost 1 base and the J gene lost 5 bases, with 10 bases spanning the gap. The CDR3 contains 14 residues. The germline V gene encodes CDR1 SSHAT and CDR2 FNYEAQ (reference sequence). The CDR3 nucleotides read TGTGCCAGCAGCTTAGGACCCGCAGGAGATACGCAGTATTTT. This codes for CASSLGPAGDTQYF.

This clone is a singleton in its sample. V and J are TRBV7-8 and TRBJ1-1, with a tentative D call TRBD1 (5 bases). CDR3 length: 14 amino acids. CDR1 is SGHVS and CDR2 is FQNEAQ in the germline V gene. Trimming stripped 1 base from V and 4 bases from J, with 10 bases between. The CDR3 reads CASSLVSGGTEAFF. For the CDR3, the DNA is TGTGCCAGCAGCTTAGTGTCGGGGGGCACTGAAGCTTTCTTT.

The V call is TRBV5-4, the J call TRBJ2-3; 8 positions match TRBD2. The germline gives CDR1 SGHNT, CDR2 YYREEE (reference sequence). The CDR3 spans 15 residues. Trimming took 4 bases from V and 1 from J; bases not matched to a gene: 5. The CDR3 reads CASSPSGSGTDTQYF. CDR3 in DNA: TGTGCCAGCAGCCCTAGCGGGTCGGGCACAGATACGCAGTATTTT.

V usage is TRBV30 and J usage is TRBJ2-7, with 12 bases matching TRBD2. This CDR3 has 16 residues. Germline V lookup: CDR1 GTSNPN, CDR2 SVGIG (reference sequence). V shed 5 bases, J shed 6 bases, and the junction held 14 bases outside the gene matches. The CDR3 loop reads CAWSRDRWTSGTEQYF. The CDR3 region has the DNA TGTGCCTGGTCCCGGGACAGATGGACTAGCGGGACCGAGCAGTACTTC.

The V call is TRBV10-3, the J call TRBJ1-4; D uncertain. Germline CDR1 ENHRY, CDR2 SYGVKD. The CDR3 spans 16 residues. V dropped 4 bases and J dropped 1 base, with 13 bases sitting between them. The CDR3: CAISGGELGTNEKLFF. CDR3 nucleotide sequence: TGTGCCATCAGTGGCGGGGAATTGGGAACTAATGAAAAACTGTTTTTT.

This rearrangement joins TRBV18 to TRBJ1-5; D not resolved. CDR1 KGHSH and CDR2 LQKENI come from the germline V gene. This CDR3 has 13 amino acids. Between the trimmed V and J ends, which lost 6 bases and 5 bases, there was a span of 11 bases. CDR3 nucleotides: TGTGCCAGCTCTCCCGGGTCCGATCAGCCCCAGCATTTT. Protein: CASSPGSDQPQHF.

The chain joins TRBV19 to TRBJ2-1, with D possibly TRBD2 on 6 matching bases. Germline V gives CDR1 LNHDA, CDR2 SQIVND (reference sequence). There are 11 residues in the CDR3. Trimming cost V 10 bases and J 4 bases, with 8 bases left between them. CDR3 protein: CAISGYNEQFF. The CDR3 DNA reads TGTGCCATCAGCGGGTACAATGAGCAGTTCTTC.

V usage is TRBV29-1 and J usage is TRBJ2-7; 12 bases match TRBD2. The CDR3 length is 18 residues. The germline V gene has CDR1 SQVTM and CDR2 ANQGSEA. V lost 4 bases, J lost 2 bases, and 15 bases stayed unmatched. The CDR3 protein is CSVGVRLAGVFPTYEQYF. DNA of the CDR3: TGCAGCGTTGGGGTTCGACTAGCGGGAGTGTTTCCCACCTACGAGCAGTACTTC.

The V and J genes are TRBV5-1 and TRBJ2-1; TRBD2 agrees at 7 bases. The CDR3 is 17 residues long. J was trimmed by 1 base and V by 0 bases; bases with no gene match: 7. The germline CDR1 and CDR2 sequences are SGHRS and YFSETQ. The CDR3 region has the DNA TGCGCCAGCAGCTTGGCCGGGACTACCCTATCCTACAATGAGCAGTTCTTC. This sequence encodes CASSLAGTTLSYNEQFF.

This rearrangement joins TRBV2 to TRBJ1-1; D might be TRBD1 (5 bases). Looked up from germline, CDR1 is SNHLY and CDR2 is FYNNEI. Trimming cost V 6 bases and J 5 bases, with 13 bases left between them. The CDR3 contains 13 residues. The CDR3 loop is CASRARVGTEAFF. The CDR3 DNA reads TGTGCCAGCAGGGCCAGGGTCGGGACTGAAGCTTTCTTT.

This rearrangement joins TRBV2 to TRBJ2-2; D might be TRBD1 (6 bases). The V and J ends lost 5 bases and 5 bases respectively, with 21 bases between them. This CDR3 has 17 residues. The germline V gene encodes CDR1 SNHLY and CDR2 FYNNEI. Here the CDR3 reads CASSTAGDWGSTGELFF. The DNA for the CDR3 is TGTGCCAGCAGTACAGCAGGGGATTGGGGCTCTACCGGGGAGCTGTTTTTT.

This chain links TRBV9 with TRBJ2-2, with 8 bases that match TRBD2. Germline V CDR1 and CDR2: SGDLS, YYNGEE. The CDR3 is made up of 16 amino acids. J lost 1 base, V lost 1 base, and 3 bases had no gene match. CDR3: CASSVNSGVNTGELFF. The CDR3 nucleotides read TGTGCCAGCAGCGTAAATAGCGGGGTGAACACCGGGGAGCTGTTTTTT.

The chain recombines TRBV25-1 with TRBJ2-5; weak D call: TRBD1 (6 bases). Trimming took 9 bases from V and 0 from J, leaving 11 bases between them. From germline, CDR1 is MGHDK and CDR2 SYGVNS. CDR3 size: 13 residues. The CDR3 loop reads CARHRTDQETQYF. The DNA for the CDR3 is TGTGCCAGACATAGGACAGACCAAGAGACCCAGTACTTC.

The rearrangement joins TRBV6-4 to TRBJ2-1, with D possibly TRBD2 on 5 matching bases. V gave up 3 bases and J gave up 4 bases, with 13 bases separating them. This CDR3 region has 15 residues. Germline values: CDR1 MRHNA, CDR2 SNTAGT. In nucleotides, the CDR3 is TGTGCCAGCAGTGATAGCAGAACGGGGTACAATGAGCAGTTCTTC. It yields the protein CASSDSRTGYNEQFF.

The gene calls are TRBV30 and TRBJ2-6; the match to TRBD1 covers 9 bases. This CDR3 has 15 amino acids. Unmatched junction bases numbered 8, after V lost 3 bases and J lost 8 bases. CDR1 is GTSNPN, CDR2 SVGIG, per germline (reference sequence). DNA for the CDR3: TGTGCCTGGAGCGGGACAGGGTATGTTTCCAACGTCCTGACTTTC. This gives the protein CAWSGTGYVSNVLTF.

The chain carries TRBV2 and TRBJ2-1; TRBD2 aligns across 10 bases. The CDR3 runs to 13 residues. Germline loops: CDR1 SNHLY, CDR2 FYNNEI. Trimming took 8 bases from V and 15 from J; bases not matched to a gene: 13. Here the CDR3 reads CASQTGPSGGPFF. CDR3 coding DNA: TGTGCCAGCCAGACAGGGCCTAGCGGGGGACCGTTCTTC.

The V call is TRBV30, the J call TRBJ1-4; tentatively, D is TRBD1 (6 bases). Between the trimmed V and J ends, which lost 3 bases and 0 bases, there was a span of 17 bases. Looked up from germline, CDR1 is GTSNPN and CDR2 is SVGIG (reference sequence). The CDR3 has 17 amino acids. As DNA, the CDR3 is TGTGCCTGGAGATTACAGGGATGGGACGCAACTAATGAAAAACTGTTTTTT. Protein: CAWRLQGWDATNEKLFF.

The J gene is TRBJ1-4, the V gene TRBV5-1, with TRBD1 identical over 9 bases. Germline V gene data show CDR1 as SGHRS and CDR2 as YFSETQ. Germline trimming cut 0 bases from V and 6 bases from J; bases unmatched to any gene: 3. The CDR3 extends over 15 amino acids. This chain's CDR3 is CASSLGDREDEKLFF. In DNA form, the CDR3 reads TGCGCCAGCAGCTTGGGGGACAGGGAGGATGAAAAACTGTTTTTT. The entire variable domain, with the rest obtained from reference TRBV5-1 and TRBJ1-4, is as follows: KAGVTQTPRYLIKTRGQQVTLSCSPISGHRSVSWYQQTPGQGLQFLFEYFSETQRNKGNFPGRFSGRQFSNSRSEMNVSTLELGDSALYLCASSLGDREDEKLFFGSGTQLSVL.